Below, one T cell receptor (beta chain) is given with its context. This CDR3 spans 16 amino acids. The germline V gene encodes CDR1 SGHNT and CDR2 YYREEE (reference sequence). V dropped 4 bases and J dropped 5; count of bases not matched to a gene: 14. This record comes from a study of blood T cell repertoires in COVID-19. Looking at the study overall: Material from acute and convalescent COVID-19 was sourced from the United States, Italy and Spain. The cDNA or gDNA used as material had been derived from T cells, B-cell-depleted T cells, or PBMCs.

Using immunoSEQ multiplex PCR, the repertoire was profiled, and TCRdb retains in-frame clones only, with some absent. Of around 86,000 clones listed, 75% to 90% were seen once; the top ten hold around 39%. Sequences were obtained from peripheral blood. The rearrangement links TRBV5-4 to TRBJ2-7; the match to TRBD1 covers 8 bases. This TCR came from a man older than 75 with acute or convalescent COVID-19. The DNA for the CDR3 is TGTGCCAGCAGCGTCTCCGGGACAGGAGTTAAGAACGAGCAGTACTTC. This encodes CASSVSGTGVKNEQYF.